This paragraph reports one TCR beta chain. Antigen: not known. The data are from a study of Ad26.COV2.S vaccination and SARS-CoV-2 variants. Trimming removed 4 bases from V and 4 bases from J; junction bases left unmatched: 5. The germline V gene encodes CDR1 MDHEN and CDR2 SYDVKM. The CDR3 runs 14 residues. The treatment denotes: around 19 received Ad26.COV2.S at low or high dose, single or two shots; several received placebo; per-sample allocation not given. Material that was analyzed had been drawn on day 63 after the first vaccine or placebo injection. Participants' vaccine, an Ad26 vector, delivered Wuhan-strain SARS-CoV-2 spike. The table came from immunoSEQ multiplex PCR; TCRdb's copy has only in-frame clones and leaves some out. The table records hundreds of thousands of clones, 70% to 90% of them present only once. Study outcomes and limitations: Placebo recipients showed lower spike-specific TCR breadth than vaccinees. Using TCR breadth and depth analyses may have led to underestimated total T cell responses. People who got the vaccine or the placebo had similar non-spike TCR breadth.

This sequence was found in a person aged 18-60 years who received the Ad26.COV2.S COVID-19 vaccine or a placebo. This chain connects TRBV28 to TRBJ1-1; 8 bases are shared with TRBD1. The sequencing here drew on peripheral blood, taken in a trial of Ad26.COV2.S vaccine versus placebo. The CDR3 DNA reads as TGTGCCAGCAGTTCCAACAGGGGGACCACTGAAGCTTTCTTT. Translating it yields CASSSNRGTTEAFF.